These 7 T cell receptor beta chains originate from one sample sequenced in a study of cytomegalovirus exposure and HLA in healthy donors. Libraries were prepared by immunoSEQ multiplex PCR; TCRdb keeps only in-frame clonotypes and omits some of them. Here the sample spans about 250,000 clones, more than 85% being singletons. The sequencing sample was made of PBMCs. The source is a man aged 18 to 30 in good health and CMV-seropositive.

This chain links TRBV5-1 with TRBJ2-2, with 14 bases matching TRBD2. CDR1 and CDR2 from the germline V gene are SGHRS and YFSETQ. The CDR3 spans 16 residues. V trimming: 4 bases; J trimming: 10 bases; junction bases outside the gene matches: 9. CDR3 in DNA: TGCGCCAGCAGCCTATCTCCGGGACTAGCGGGAGTGGAGCTGTTTTTT. Protein product: CASSLSPGLAGVELFF.

This clone appeared a single time. The chain has TRBV2 and TRBJ2-1; D gene unclear. The CDR3 is 15 amino acids. Per germline, CDR1 SNHLY and CDR2 FYNNEI. V lost 3 bases to trimming and J lost 0 bases, with 9 bases between them. The CDR3 DNA follows: TGTGCCAGCAGTGAGTGGCCCAGCTCCTACAATGAGCAGTTCTTC. Translation: CASSEWPSSYNEQFF.

The chain recombines TRBV15 with TRBJ1-2; D remains unclear. V was clipped by 6 bases and J by 8 bases, with 22 bases between them. The CDR3 loop spans 15 amino acids. Germline V lookup: CDR1 LNHNV, CDR2 YYDKDF (reference sequence). CDR3 sequence reads: CATSQSLQEIWGYTF. In nucleotides, the CDR3 is TGTGCCACCAGTCAAAGTCTTCAGGAAATTTGGGGCTACACCTTC.

The chain uses TRBV18 and TRBJ2-7; D may be TRBD1 (5 bases). CDR3 length: 13 residues. Trimming took off 3 bases at V and 8 bases at J, with 14 bases between the two ends. In germline, CDR1 is KGHSH, CDR2 LQKENI. The CDR3 reads CASSPETARKQYF. The CDR3 DNA reads as TGTGCCAGCTCACCGGAGACAGCACGCAAGCAGTACTTC. Full variable domain (outside the CDR3, taken from reference TRBV18 and TRBJ2-7): NAGVMQNPRHLVRRRGQEARLRCSPMKGHSHVYWYRQLPEEGLKFMVYLQKENIIDESGMPKERFSAEFPKEGPSILRIQQVVRGDSAAYFCASSPETARKQYFGPGTRLTVT.

This sequence joins TRBV4-3 and TRBJ2-7, with 7 bases matching TRBD1. Germline CDR1 is LGHNA and CDR2 is YSLEER. The V gene end was trimmed by 0 bases and the J gene end by 3 bases; junction bases not matched to a gene: 5. The CDR3 runs to 15 residues. CDR3 sequence (DNA): TGCGCCAGCAGCCAAGATAAGGACAGGAGCTACGAGCAGTACTTC. Translated: CASSQDKDRSYEQYF.

In this sample, this clone turned up once. The chain employs TRBV2 and TRBJ1-1; D may be TRBD1 (5 bases). V was trimmed by 7 bases and J by 0 bases, leaving 12 bases between them. This CDR3 contains 14 residues. Germline CDR1 SNHLY, CDR2 FYNNEI. The DNA for the CDR3 is TGTGCCAGCACCCTGACAGACATGAACACTGAAGCTTTCTTT. The encoded protein is CASTLTDMNTEAFF.

The chain recombines TRBV4-1 with TRBJ1-1; maybe TRBD1 (5 bases). Germline CDR1 MGHRA, CDR2 YSYEKL. V was trimmed by 3 bases and J by 0 bases, leaving 14 bases between them. The CDR3 is made up of 16 amino acids. CDR3 nucleotides: TGCGCCAGCAGCCATTCAGTGGGGACCCTGAACACTGAAGCTTTCTTT. As protein: CASSHSVGTLNTEAFF.